This note documents a single T cell receptor beta chain sequence. V was shortened by 2 bases and J by 15 bases, with 11 bases between the two germline ends. Germline values: CDR1 ENHRY, CDR2 SYGVKD. There are 11 residues in the CDR3. Original processing notes: Reference gene primer amplification gave nucleated cell count estimates. Here immunoSEQ multiplex PCR was the method, and the copy in TCRdb shows in-frame clones only, minus some. Clone size and V and J calls were adopted from that table, with D and trimming inferred from the DNA. Altogether 95,000 to 110,000 clones are present, around four fifths being singletons, with the ten largest covering around 4.5%. The data were obtained in a study of blood T cell repertoires in COVID-19. Study context: Specimens from acute and convalescent COVID-19 originated in the United States, Italy and Spain.

The clonotype comes from a man in his sixties or seventies with acute or convalescent COVID-19. The rearrangement joins TRBV10-3 to TRBJ2-1; D is uncertain. What was sequenced was peripheral blood. CDR3 amino acids: CAISENSNTFF. The CDR3 coding sequence is TGTGCCATCAGTGAGAACTCGAATACGTTCTTC.